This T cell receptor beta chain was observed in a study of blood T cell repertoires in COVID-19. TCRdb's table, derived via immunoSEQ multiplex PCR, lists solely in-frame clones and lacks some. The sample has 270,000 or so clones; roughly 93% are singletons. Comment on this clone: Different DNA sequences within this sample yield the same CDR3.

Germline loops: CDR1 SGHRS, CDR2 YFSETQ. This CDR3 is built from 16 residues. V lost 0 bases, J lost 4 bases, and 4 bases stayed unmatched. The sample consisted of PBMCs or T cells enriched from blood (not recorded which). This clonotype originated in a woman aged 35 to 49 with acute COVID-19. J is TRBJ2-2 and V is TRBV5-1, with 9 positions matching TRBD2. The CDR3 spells CASSLVAGGPTGELFF. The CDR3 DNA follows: TGCGCCAGCAGCTTGGTGGCGGGGGGGCCCACCGGGGAGCTGTTTTTT.